This T cell receptor (beta chain) was observed in a study of T cell responses to AZD1222 COVID-19 vaccine. Study observations and caveats: There were vaccine-associated CD4 TCRs across spike, dominant at 160-218 and 743-854. Among spike-specific TCRs, nearly half reportedly target unmutated variant regions. The repertoires were collected only after the peak T cell response. Just five or six AZD1222 recipients were seropositive at baseline.

The CDR3 totals 15 residues. V was pared by 2 bases and J by 4 bases, with 12 bases between. In germline, CDR1 is KGHSH, CDR2 LQKENI. Measured with immunoSEQ multiplex PCR; TCRdb has only the in-frame clones, and not every one. Of more than 85,000 clones listed, around 85% are singletons. A few counts support this clone. Antigen unknown. The clonotype originates from an adult in good health. The chain is built from TRBV18 and TRBJ2-1; the D gene is possibly TRBD1 (6 bases). Sequencing used peripheral blood, obtained on day 0 of AZD1222 vaccination. CDR3 sequence reads: CASSPNRAHYNEQFF. The CDR3 bases are TGTGCCAGCTCACCAAACAGGGCTCATTACAATGAGCAGTTCTTC. Complete variable domain (other parts from reference TRBV18 and TRBJ2-1): NAGVMQNPRHLVRRRGQEARLRCSPMKGHSHVYWYRQLPEEGLKFMVYLQKENIIDESGMPKERFSAEFPKEGPSILRIQQVVRGDSAAYFCASSPNRAHYNEQFFGPGTRLTVL.